The T cell receptor (beta chain) under discussion was sequenced for a study of blood T cell repertoires in COVID-19. Across the whole study: Specimens from acute and convalescent COVID-19 originated in the United States, Italy and Spain. From T cells, B-cell-depleted T cells, or PBMCs came the material, which was cDNA or gDNA.

The V end was cut by 2 bases, the J end by 4 bases, with 9 bases between. In germline, CDR1 is GTSNPN, CDR2 SVGIG (reference sequence). CDR3 size: 13 residues. In the authors' methods: Amplified reference gene primers provided the basis for estimating nucleated cell counts. TCRdb's copy holds only in-frame clones and misses some; the assay was immunoSEQ multiplex PCR. V, J and clone size derive from that table, while D and trimming were established from the DNA sequence. The sample holds about 130,000 clones, about 89% seen once. The chain has TRBV30 and TRBJ2-1, with D possibly matching TRBD1 (6 bases). This sequence was found in a man aged 45-65 years with active or convalescent COVID-19. Sequencing was carried out using peripheral blood. The CDR3: CAWSRGTYNEQFF. As DNA, the CDR3 is TGTGCCTGGAGTAGGGGGACGTACAATGAGCAGTTCTTC.